A single TCR beta chain is shown here with its context. No cognate antigen has been identified for it. Base qualities are not at hand, and no much larger clone is one base apart. The germline V and J ends show losses of 2 bases and 4 bases respectively, and no gene match explains 6 bases of the junction. The CDR3 holds 15 amino acids from the cysteine to the phenylalanine. Only CDR3 DNA is held: 45 bases, read in frame from base 1. CDR1 and CDR2, per the germline V gene, are MNHNS and SASEGT. Bladder lesion specimens were collected at transurethral resection and stored at -80C. DNA was isolated from bladder specimens obtained during transurethral resection. These data originate in a study of T cell repertoires in urothelial bladder cancer (dated by TCRdb to about 2019). About the full investigation: Of the 12 resected lesions, three were clinical stage cT0, three were cTa, three were cT1 and three were cT2 or greater. The study compared TCR repertoire clonality in bladder tumors with that in benign bladder inflammation. About 13 patients who had bladder lesions and were undergoing transurethral resection were prospectively identified. Roughly 12 resected bladder lesions, consisting of urothelial carcinoma (UC+) and benign (UC-) specimens, were examined. Findings and caveats that apply to the study as a whole: In carcinoma specimens, one T-cell clone made up as much as 17% of infiltrating lymphocytes, versus about 2% in benign specimens. Urothelial carcinoma specimens had a median of roughly 6,100 T cells, fewer than the median of roughly 26,000 seen in benign specimens. Median tumor infiltrating lymphocyte percentage was approximately 2% in carcinoma specimens and 12% in benign specimens.

The immunoSEQ assay was used to sequence the CDR3 region of the TCR beta chain. The authors' analysis ran thus. T-cell fraction, clonal dominance and maximum TCR clone frequency were calculated for each specimen. What TCRdb holds here is the immuneACCESS table cut down to in-frame rearrangements. Part of the clones is not present; checked against another copy, under half of the missing clones reflect an unresolved V gene, and the others are unexplained. V, J and clone size are taken as reported in that table, and D and trimming were inferred from the DNA itself. Recorded for this sample are around 910 clones; over 60% of them occurred a single time. The ten largest account for under 25% of the sample.

Source material: tumor-infiltrating cells from bladder cancer. This TCR was recovered from a human donor with urothelial carcinoma. The sequence joins TRBV6-1 to TRBJ2-3, and 7 junction bases match TRBD2. Here the CDR3 is given as CASSEFSRESDTQYF. The bases read TGTGCCAGCAGTGAATTCTCGCGGGAGTCAGATACGCAGTATTTT.